The entry that follows covers one TCR beta chain sequence. This specimen comes from a study of blood T cell repertoires in COVID-19. About the study: Sites across the United States, Italy and Spain contributed samples from acute and convalescent COVID-19. From T cells, B-cell-depleted T cells, or PBMCs came the material, which was cDNA or gDNA.

Per the original data handling: Researchers report that nucleated cell counts were estimated from reference gene primer amplification. Assay used: immunoSEQ multiplex PCR; TCRdb lists only in-frame clones, some missing. For V, J and clone size, that table is used; D and trimming come from the DNA. The data hold 55,000 to 65,000 clones, with roughly 90% observed a single time. In germline, CDR1 is SGHRS, CDR2 YFSETQ. The ends were cut back, 3 bases at V and 0 bases at J, with 7 bases in the middle. The CDR3 length is 13 residues. The chain combines TRBV5-1 with TRBJ2-7, with D uncertain. The sequence came from a woman aged 55-75 years with active COVID-19. The sequenced sample was peripheral blood. The CDR3 DNA reads TGCGCCAGCAGCTACACCTCCTCCTACGAGCAGTACTTC. Translation: CASSYTSSYEQYF.